This T cell receptor (beta chain) was captured in a study of cytomegalovirus exposure and HLA in healthy donors. Study conclusions and caveats: Earlier analysis found most TCR beta V segments productive about 87% or about 30% of the time.

This CDR3 has 15 residues. V dropped 5 bases and J dropped 5; count of bases not matched to a gene: 8. From germline, CDR1 is MNHEY and CDR2 SMNVEV (reference sequence). This clone was detected once. Its antigen is not known. The PCR employed 60 Vbeta primers together with 13 Jbeta primers. Clones were sequenced by immunoSEQ multiplex PCR, and TCRdb holds only the in-frame ones, with some missing. The table includes 80,000 to 95,000 clones, 55% to 75% detected once. Sequences were obtained from PBMCs. The V and J genes are TRBV27 and TRBJ1-4, with TRBD1 matching 7 bases. The clonotype was recovered from a woman between 45 and 65 years old in good health and CMV-seropositive. CDR3 bases: TGTGCCAGCAGTCCCAACAGGGGTGGGAATGAAAAACTGTTTTTT. Its translation is CASSPNRGGNEKLFF.